The next 15 T cell receptor beta chains were all read from a single sample in a study of T-cell reconstitution after alpha-beta-depleted transplantation in children. A library of TCRbeta sequences, prepared with unique molecular identifiers, was generated. TCRdb re-called the PCR reads with MiXCR, one entry per CDR3 protein. The data contain hundreds of thousands of distinct CDR3 sequences, about 12% of them seen just once; the ten biggest clones take up around 2.5%. Sample: PBMCs from the stem cell graft donor, taken from the stem cell graft. These receptors were taken from a human donor who donated a stem cell graft to a child with acute lymphoblastic leukemia.

CDR3 coding DNA: TGTGCCAGCAGCCAAGATGAGGTTGACGAGACCCAGTACTTC. Encoded protein: CASSQDEVDETQYF. This sequence joins TRBV14 and TRBJ2-5; D remains unclear. The CDR3 has 14 amino acids. CDR1 and CDR2 from the germline V gene are SGHDN and FVKESK. V dropped 0 bases and J dropped 5 bases, with 10 bases sitting between them.

This clonotype came up many times. The DNA is omitted, as the CDR3 cannot be located on it reliably, and the CDR3 follows TCRdb's listing. The genes are TRBV29-1 and TRBJ2-2. Germline V gene sequence: CDR1 SQVTM, CDR2 ANQGSEA. Ends included, the CDR3 has 17 residues. CDR3 amino acids: CSVISAALIGNTGELFF.

Concerning this clonotype: This may be a read error, as it is one base from a much larger clone. The V call is TRBV6-1, the J call TRBJ1-1; no firm D call. The CDR3 loop spans 13 amino acids. Deletions cut 5 bases from V and 10 bases from J, with 17 bases between. The V gene's germline CDR1 is MNHNS and CDR2 SASEGT. This CDR3 is CASSPRQPSGAFF. Written as DNA, the CDR3 is TGTGCCAGCAGTCCTCGGCAGCCCTCGGGAGCTTTCTTT.

Of note for this clonotype: Just one base apart from a much larger clone, this may be a read error. The chain links TRBV20-1 to TRBJ2-7; D is ambiguous. Trimming took off 3 bases at V and 2 bases at J, with 11 bases between the two ends. Germline V gene sequence: CDR1 DFQATT, CDR2 SNEGSKA (reference sequence). The CDR3 sequence is 13 residues long. CDR3 region: CSARRPGTYEQYF. CDR3 DNA sequence: TGCAGTGCTAGGCGGCCGGGTACCTACGAGCAGTACTTC.

This clonotype was counted many times. For the CDR3, the DNA is TGTGCCAGCAGTCTAGCGGGAGGGGTCTACAATGAGCAGTTCTTC. Translation gives CASSLAGGVYNEQFF. V is TRBV28 and J is TRBJ2-1, with 12 positions matching TRBD2. V lost 5 bases and J lost 3; bases outside the gene matches: 2. Germline values: CDR1 MDHEN, CDR2 SYDVKM. The CDR3 runs to 15 residues.

This clonotype came up a few times. The chain joins TRBV7-2 to TRBJ2-3; D is unresolved. Germline CDR1 reads SGHTA; CDR2 reads FQGNSA. The ends were cut back, 5 bases at V and 0 bases at J, with 15 bases in the middle. The CDR3 length is 16 residues. CDR3 sequence: CASSRQGPRSTDTQYF. The CDR3 coding sequence is TGTGCCAGCAGCCGCCAAGGACCGAGGAGCACAGATACGCAGTATTTT.

This clonotype was counted at least ten times. The chain is built from TRBV29-1 and TRBJ1-2, with D perhaps matching TRBD1 (6 bases). The CDR3 contains 13 residues. CDR1 SQVTM and CDR2 ANQGSEA come from the germline V gene. The germline V and J ends were trimmed by 6 bases and 5 bases, with 16 bases remaining between them. CDR3 region: CSVTGLLRYGYTF. The DNA for the CDR3 is TGCAGCGTCACAGGGCTCTTACGGTATGGCTACACCTTC.

Worth noting for this clonotype: A read error may produce the germline difference seen at one junction end. This chain links TRBV5-1 with TRBJ1-1; D gene uncertain. CDR1 and CDR2 from the germline V gene are SGHRS and YFSETQ. This CDR3 contains 13 residues. CDR3 bases: TGCGCCAGCAGCTTGGAATGGAACACTAAAGCTTTCTTT. Translated, it gives CASSLEWNTKAFF.

The V gene is TRBV18, the J gene TRBJ1-2; D is unresolved. V lost 6 bases and J 4 bases, leaving 15 bases between the germline ends. This CDR3 has 14 amino acids. Germline values: CDR1 KGHSH, CDR2 LQKENI. The CDR3 coding sequence is TGTGCCAGCTCGCCAAAACAGCAGTCCTATGGCTACACCTTC. The encoded protein is CASSPKQQSYGYTF.

The sample holds many counts of this clonotype. V and J are TRBV20-1 and TRBJ1-6; D gene unclear. Germline CDR1 is DFQATT and CDR2 is SNEGSKA (reference sequence). V lost 0 bases, J lost 6 bases, and 24 bases lay in between. The CDR3 is 19 residues long. The CDR3 reads CSAREMVLTNSPINSPLHF. The CDR3 nucleotides read TGCAGTGCTAGAGAGATGGTGCTAACGAACTCCCCAATTAATTCACCCCTCCACTTT.

The sample holds many counts of this clonotype. The rearrangement joins TRBV19 to TRBJ2-7; 10 nucleotides align to TRBD1. V dropped 5 bases and J dropped 5; count of bases not matched to a gene: 3. The length of the CDR3 is 13 residues. The germline V gene has CDR1 LNHDA and CDR2 SQIVND (reference sequence). DNA of the CDR3: TGTGCCAGTAGTGCCGGGACAGGGGACGAGCAGTACTTC. Its protein product is CASSAGTGDEQYF.

This clonotype was found many times. The chain is built from TRBV6-2 or TRBV6-3 and TRBJ1-1; TRBD1 might be the D (6 bases). CDR1 is MNHEY and CDR2 is SVGEGT in the germline V gene. This CDR3 contains 15 residues. Trimming pared 4 bases from V and 4 bases from J, leaving 16 bases between. The CDR3 DNA is TGTGCCAGCAGTTCTAACCTTCGAGGGGGCACTGAAGCTTTCTTT. Translating gives CASSSNLRGGTEAFF.

There are many counts of this clonotype. This chain connects TRBV10-3 to TRBJ1-1; 10 bases align to TRBD1. The CDR3 is made up of 16 amino acids. The J segment lost 1 base and the V segment lost 7 bases, leaving 9 bases of the junction unmatched. Germline V CDR1 and CDR2: ENHRY, SYGVKD. Here the CDR3 reads CAINTGTGAENTEAFF. CDR3 DNA: TGTGCCATCAACACCGGGACAGGGGCCGAGAACACTGAAGCTTTCTTT.

This clonotype was found many times. The chain employs TRBV12-3 or TRBV12-4 and TRBJ2-2; D may correspond to TRBD1 or TRBD2 (5 bases each). V lost 3 bases to trimming and J lost 0 bases, with 8 bases between them. The CDR3 is 15 amino acids. Written as DNA, the CDR3 is TGTGCCAGCAGTTTCTTGGGGGCGAACACCGGGGAGCTGTTTTTT. As protein: CASSFLGANTGELFF.

This clonotype was picked up many times. The chain carries TRBV4-3 and TRBJ2-3, with TRBD1 as a possible D gene (7 bases). The germline CDR1 and CDR2 sequences are LGHNA and YSLEER. This CDR3 region has 13 residues. With 4 bases removed from V and 6 bases from J, the gap between germline ends came to 11 bases. The CDR3 loop is CASSLRGADTQYF. The CDR3, as DNA: TGCGCCAGCAGCCTCAGGGGGGCGGATACGCAGTATTTT.